This T cell receptor beta chain emerged from a study of tumor and adjacent non-tumor tissue in lung cancer. Notes on the study in general: TCR diversity was significantly greater in tumor than normal lung tissue. Shorter survival was associated with higher TCR diversity in tumors.

This clonotype was recorded once. The antigen remains unidentified. RNA was extracted from bulk tissue without any cell sorting. This non-tumor lung sample came from over 3 cm beyond the tumor edge. Newly diagnosed lung cancer patients had thoracic surgery in China, August–late 2014, without prior chemotherapy. V gave up 11 bases and J gave up 6 bases, with 15 bases separating them. From germline, CDR1 is MDHEN and CDR2 SYDVKM. The CDR3 extends over 12 amino acids. Three rounds of nested PCR, following a modified ARM-PCR protocol, produced the TCRbeta library. TCRdb itself ran the multiplex PCR reads through MiXCR, one entry per CDR3 protein. The sample contains around 39,000 distinct CDR3 sequences, less than 65% of which appear only once.

The sequencing sample was made of distant non-tumor lung tissue. The chain is built from TRBV28 and TRBJ2-3, with D unclear. This sequence was found in a middle-aged man with non-small cell lung cancer. CDR3 protein: CAGNSEMDTQYF. Written as DNA, the CDR3 is TGTGCCGGCAATTCCGAGATGGATACGCAGTATTTT.